This T cell receptor (beta chain) was profiled in a study of early T cells in non-severe SARS-CoV-2 infection. Overall study: Sequencing was performed on bulk RNA from unsorted whole blood, leaving chains unpaired.

Individual cDNA molecules received unique molecular identifiers. TCRdb reanalysed the 5' RACE reads using MiXCR and keeps one entry per CDR3 protein. The top ten clones hold roughly 4.8% of a sample with around 46,000 distinct CDR3 sequences, around 6% of them seen once. Unmatched junction bases numbered 6, after V lost 3 bases and J lost 3 bases. This CDR3 contains 16 residues. CDR1 is SGHVS, CDR2 FNYEAQ, per germline. The specimen was whole blood. This receptor was taken from an adult who was a healthcare worker with PCR-confirmed SARS-CoV-2 infection or an uninfected control (not recorded which). V gene TRBV7-6 combines with J gene TRBJ2-1; 9 bases are shared with TRBD2. This chain's CDR3 is CASSLSIAGDYNEQFF. CDR3 bases: TGTGCCAGCAGCTTGTCTATAGCGGGGGACTACAATGAGCAGTTCTTC.